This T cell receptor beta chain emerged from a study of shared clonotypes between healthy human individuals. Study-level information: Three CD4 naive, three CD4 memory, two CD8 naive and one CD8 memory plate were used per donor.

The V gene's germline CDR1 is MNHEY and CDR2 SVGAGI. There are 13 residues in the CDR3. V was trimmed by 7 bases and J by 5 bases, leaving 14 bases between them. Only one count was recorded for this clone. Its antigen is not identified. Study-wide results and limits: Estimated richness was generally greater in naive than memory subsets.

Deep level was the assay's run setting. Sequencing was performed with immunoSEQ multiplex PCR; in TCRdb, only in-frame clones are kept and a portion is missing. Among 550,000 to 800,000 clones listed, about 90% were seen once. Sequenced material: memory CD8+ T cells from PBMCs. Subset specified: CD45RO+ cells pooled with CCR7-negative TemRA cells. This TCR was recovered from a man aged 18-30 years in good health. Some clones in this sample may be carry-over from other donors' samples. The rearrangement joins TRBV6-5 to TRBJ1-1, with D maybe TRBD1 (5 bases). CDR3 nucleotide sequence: TGTGCCAGCAAGGGGCTAGGGGAGACTGAAGCTTTCTTT. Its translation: CASKGLGETEAFF.